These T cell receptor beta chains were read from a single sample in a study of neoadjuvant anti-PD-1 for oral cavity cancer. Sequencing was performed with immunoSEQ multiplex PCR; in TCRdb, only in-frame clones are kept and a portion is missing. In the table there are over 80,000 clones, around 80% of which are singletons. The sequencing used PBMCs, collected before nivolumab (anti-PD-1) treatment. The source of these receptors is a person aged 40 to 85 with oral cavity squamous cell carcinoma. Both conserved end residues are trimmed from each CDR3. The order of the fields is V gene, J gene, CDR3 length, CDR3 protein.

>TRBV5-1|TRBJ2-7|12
ASSWTAEGWEQY
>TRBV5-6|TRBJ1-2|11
ASSLFGGWGYT
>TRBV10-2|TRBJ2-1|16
ASSEYSTSGRGYNEQF
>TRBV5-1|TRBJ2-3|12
ASSSGPLTDTQY
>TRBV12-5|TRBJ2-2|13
ASAPVGGGTGELF
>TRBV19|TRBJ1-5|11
ASSRDGNQPQH
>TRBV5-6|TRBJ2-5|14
ASSLAQGRTVETQY
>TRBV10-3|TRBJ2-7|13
AISESTAGGYEQY
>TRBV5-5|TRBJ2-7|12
ASLDRGSSYEQY
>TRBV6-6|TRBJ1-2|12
ASSGEGQGYGYT
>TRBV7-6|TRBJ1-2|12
ASSEDSSNYGYT
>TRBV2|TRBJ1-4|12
ASRTEATNEKLF
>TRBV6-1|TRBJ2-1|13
ASRVGTGDYNEQF
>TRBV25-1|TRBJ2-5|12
ASSDGDLVATQY
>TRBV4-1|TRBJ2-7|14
ASSQELGGVSYEQY
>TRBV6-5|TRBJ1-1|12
ASSWRGQGTEAF
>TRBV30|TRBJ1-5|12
AWRETGGGQPQH
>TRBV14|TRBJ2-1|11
ASSQFQGNEQF
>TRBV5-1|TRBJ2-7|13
ASSLEAGGFYEQY
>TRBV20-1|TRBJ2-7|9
SASGLGEQY
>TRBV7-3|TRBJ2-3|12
ASSLDSLTDTQY
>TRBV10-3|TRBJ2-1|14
AISESGTRAYNEQF
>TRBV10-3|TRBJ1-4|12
AISGDTLNEKLF